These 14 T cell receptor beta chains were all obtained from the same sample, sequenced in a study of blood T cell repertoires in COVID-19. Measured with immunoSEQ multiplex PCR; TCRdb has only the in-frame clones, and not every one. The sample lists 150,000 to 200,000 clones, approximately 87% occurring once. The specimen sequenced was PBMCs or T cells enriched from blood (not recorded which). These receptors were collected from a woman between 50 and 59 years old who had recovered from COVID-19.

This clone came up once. DNA for the CDR3: TGTGCCAGCTCAACGGGGAGAGAGACCCAGTACTTC. Its translation is CASSTGRETQYF. The rearrangement joins TRBV5-4 to TRBJ2-5, with a tentative D call TRBD2 (5 bases). CDR3 length: 12 amino acids. Between the trimmed V and J ends, which lost 7 bases and 4 bases, there was a span of 11 bases. Germline CDR1 SGHNT, CDR2 YYREEE (reference sequence).

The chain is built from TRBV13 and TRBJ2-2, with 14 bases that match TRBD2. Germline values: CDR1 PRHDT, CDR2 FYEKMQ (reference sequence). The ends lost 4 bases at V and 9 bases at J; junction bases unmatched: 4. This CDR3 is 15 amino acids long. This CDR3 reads CASSSRLAGGRELFF. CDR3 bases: TGTGCCAGCAGCTCCCGACTAGCGGGGGGGCGGGAGCTGTTTTTT. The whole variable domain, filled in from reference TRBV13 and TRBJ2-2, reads AAGVIQSPRHLIKEKRETATLKCYPIPRHDTVYWYQQGPGQDPQFLISFYEKMQSDKGSIPDRFSAQQFSDYHSELNMSSLELGDSALYFCASSSRLAGGRELFFGEGSRLTVL.

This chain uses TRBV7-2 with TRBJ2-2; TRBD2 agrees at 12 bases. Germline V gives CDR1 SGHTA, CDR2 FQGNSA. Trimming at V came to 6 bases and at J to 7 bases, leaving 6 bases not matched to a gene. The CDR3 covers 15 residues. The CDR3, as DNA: TGTGCCAGCAGACCTAGCGGGGGGGAAGGCGGGGAGCTGTTTTTT. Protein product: CASRPSGGEGGELFF.

CDR3 loop: CASSPAPGQGTYEQYF. CDR3 DNA: TGTGCCAGCTCACCAGCACCGGGACAGGGGACCTACGAGCAGTACTTC. This chain connects TRBV18 to TRBJ2-7; TRBD1 agrees at 10 bases. CDR3 length: 16 amino acids. Germline-derived CDR1 and CDR2 are KGHSH and LQKENI. Trimming removed 2 bases from V and 2 bases from J; junction bases left unmatched: 6.

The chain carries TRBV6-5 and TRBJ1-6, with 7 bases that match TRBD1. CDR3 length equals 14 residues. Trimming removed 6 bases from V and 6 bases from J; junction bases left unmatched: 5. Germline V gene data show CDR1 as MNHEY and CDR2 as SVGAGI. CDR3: CASSKGQSNSPLHF. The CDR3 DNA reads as TGTGCCAGCAGCAAGGGACAGTCTAATTCACCCCTCCACTTT.

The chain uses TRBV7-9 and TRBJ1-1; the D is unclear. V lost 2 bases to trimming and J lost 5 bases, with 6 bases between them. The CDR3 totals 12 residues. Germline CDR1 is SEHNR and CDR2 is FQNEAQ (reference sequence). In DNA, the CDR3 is TGTGCCAGCAGCTTAATAATGACTGAAGCTTTCTTT. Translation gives CASSLIMTEAFF.

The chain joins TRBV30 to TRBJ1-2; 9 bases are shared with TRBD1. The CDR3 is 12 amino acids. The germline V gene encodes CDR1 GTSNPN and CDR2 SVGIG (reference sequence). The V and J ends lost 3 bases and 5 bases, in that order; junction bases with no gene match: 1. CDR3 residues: CAWRTGGYGYTF. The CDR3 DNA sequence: TGTGCCTGGAGGACAGGGGGGTATGGCTACACCTTC.

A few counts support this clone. The CDR3, as DNA: TGTGCCAGCAGCTGGGGACAGGGAGAGACCCAGTACTTC. Its protein product is CASSWGQGETQYF. This chain links TRBV7-8 with TRBJ2-5, with 9 bases identical to TRBD1. Germline V gene sequence: CDR1 SGHVS, CDR2 FQNEAQ. The CDR3 is made up of 13 amino acids. V shed 4 bases, J shed 4 bases, and the junction held 1 base outside the gene matches.

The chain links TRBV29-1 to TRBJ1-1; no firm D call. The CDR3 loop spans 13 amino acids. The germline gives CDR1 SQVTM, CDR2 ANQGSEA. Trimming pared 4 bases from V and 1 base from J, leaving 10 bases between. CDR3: CSVVVAENTEAFF. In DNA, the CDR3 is TGCAGCGTTGTGGTCGCAGAGAACACTGAAGCTTTCTTT.

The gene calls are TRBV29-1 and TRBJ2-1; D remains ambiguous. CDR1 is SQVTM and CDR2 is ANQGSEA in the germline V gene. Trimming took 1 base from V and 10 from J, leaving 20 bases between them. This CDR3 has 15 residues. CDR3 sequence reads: CSVEGGMGMIREQFF. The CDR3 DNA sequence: TGCAGCGTTGAAGGAGGTATGGGTATGATTCGGGAGCAGTTCTTC.

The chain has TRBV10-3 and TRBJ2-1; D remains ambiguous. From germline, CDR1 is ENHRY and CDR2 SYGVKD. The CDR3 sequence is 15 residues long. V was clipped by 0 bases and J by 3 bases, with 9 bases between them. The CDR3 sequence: CAISESSHNYNEQFF. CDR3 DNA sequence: TGTGCCATCAGTGAGTCTAGCCACAACTACAATGAGCAGTTCTTC.

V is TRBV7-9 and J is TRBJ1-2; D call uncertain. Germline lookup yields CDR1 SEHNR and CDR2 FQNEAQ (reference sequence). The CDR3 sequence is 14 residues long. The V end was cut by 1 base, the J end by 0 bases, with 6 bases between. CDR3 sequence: CASSLGQANYGYTF. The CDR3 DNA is TGTGCCAGCAGCTTAGGGCAGGCTAACTATGGCTACACCTTC.

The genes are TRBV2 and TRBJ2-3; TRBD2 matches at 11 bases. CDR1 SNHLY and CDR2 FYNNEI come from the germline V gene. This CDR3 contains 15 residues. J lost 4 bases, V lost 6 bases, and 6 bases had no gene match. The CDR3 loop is CASRRTSGRADTQYF. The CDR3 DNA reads TGTGCCAGCAGGCGGACTAGCGGGCGGGCAGATACGCAGTATTTT.

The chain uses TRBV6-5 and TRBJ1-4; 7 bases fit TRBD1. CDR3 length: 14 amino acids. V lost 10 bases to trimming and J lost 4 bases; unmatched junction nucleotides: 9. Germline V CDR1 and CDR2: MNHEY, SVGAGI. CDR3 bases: TGTGCCACCCAGGGGGGTGGTATTAATGAAAAACTGTTTTTT. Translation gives CATQGGGINEKLFF.